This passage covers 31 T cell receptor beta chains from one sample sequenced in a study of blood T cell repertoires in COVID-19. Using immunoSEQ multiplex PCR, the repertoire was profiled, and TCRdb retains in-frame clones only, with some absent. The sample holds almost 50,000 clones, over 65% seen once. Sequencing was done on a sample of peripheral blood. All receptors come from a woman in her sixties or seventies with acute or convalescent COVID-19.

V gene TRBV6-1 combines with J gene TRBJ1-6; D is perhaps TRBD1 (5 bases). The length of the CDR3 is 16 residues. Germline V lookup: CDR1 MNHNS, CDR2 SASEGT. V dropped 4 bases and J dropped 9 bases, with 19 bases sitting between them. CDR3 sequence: CASSAGFGPEGSPLHF. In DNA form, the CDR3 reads TGTGCCAGCAGTGCAGGGTTTGGCCCGGAAGGTTCACCCCTCCACTTT.

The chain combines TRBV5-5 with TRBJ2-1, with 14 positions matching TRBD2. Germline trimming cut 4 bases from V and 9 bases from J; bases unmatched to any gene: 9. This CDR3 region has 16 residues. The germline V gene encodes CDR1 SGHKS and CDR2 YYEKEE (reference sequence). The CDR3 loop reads CASSAGTSGRRSEQFF. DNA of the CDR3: TGTGCCAGCAGCGCAGGGACTAGCGGGAGAAGAAGTGAGCAGTTCTTC.

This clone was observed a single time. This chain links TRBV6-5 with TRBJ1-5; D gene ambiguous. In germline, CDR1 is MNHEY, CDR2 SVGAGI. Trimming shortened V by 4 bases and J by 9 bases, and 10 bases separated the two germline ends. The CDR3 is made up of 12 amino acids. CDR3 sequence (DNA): TGTGCCAGCAGTTCCAACCCCGGGCCCCAGCATTTT. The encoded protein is CASSSNPGPQHF.

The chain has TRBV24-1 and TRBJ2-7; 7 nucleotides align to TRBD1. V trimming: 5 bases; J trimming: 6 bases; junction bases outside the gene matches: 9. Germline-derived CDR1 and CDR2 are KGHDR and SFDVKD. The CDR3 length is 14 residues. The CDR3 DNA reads TGTGCCACCAGTGCAAATGACAGGGTCCGCGAGCAGTACTTC. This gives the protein CATSANDRVREQYF.

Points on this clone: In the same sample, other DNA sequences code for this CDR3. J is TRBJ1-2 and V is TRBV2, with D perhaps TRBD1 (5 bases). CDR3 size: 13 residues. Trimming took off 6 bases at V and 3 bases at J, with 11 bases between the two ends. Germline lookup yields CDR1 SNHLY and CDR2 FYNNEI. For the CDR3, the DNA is TGTGCCAGCAGCCTGACAGAACACTATGGCTACACCTTC. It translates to CASSLTEHYGYTF.

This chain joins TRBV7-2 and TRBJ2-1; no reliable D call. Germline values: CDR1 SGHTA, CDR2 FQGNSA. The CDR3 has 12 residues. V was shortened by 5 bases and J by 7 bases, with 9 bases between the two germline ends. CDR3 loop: CASSNPGNEQFF. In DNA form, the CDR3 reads TGTGCCAGCAGCAATCCCGGGAATGAGCAGTTCTTC. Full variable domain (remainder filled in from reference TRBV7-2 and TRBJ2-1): GAGVSQSPSNKVTEKGKDVELRCDPISGHTALYWYRQSLGQGLEFLIYFQGNSAPDKSGLPSDRFSAERTGGSVSTLTIQRTQQEDSAVYLCASSNPGNEQFFGPGTRLTVL.

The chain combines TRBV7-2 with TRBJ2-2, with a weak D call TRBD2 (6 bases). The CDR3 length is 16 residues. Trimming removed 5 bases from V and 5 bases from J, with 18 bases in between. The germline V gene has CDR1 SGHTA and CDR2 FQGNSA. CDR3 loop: CASSPRGREPTGELFF. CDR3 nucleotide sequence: TGTGCCAGCAGCCCTAGAGGCCGGGAGCCAACCGGGGAGCTGTTTTTT.

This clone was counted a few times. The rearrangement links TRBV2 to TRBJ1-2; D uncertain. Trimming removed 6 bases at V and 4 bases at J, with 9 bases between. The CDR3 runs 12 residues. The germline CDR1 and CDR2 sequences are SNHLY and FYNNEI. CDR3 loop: CASRGAFYGYTF. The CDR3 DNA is TGTGCCAGCAGGGGAGCCTTCTATGGCTACACCTTC. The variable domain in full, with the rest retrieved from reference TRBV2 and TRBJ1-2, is EPEVTQTPSHQVTQMGQEVILRCVPISNHLYFYWYRQILGQKVEFLVSFYNNEISEKSEIFDDQFSVERPDGSNFTLKIRSTKLEDSAMYFCASRGAFYGYTFGSGTRLTVV.

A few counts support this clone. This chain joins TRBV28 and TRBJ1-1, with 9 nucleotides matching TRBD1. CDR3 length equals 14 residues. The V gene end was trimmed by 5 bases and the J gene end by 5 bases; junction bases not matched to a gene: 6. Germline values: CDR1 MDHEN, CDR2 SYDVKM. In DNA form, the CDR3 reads TGTGCCAGCAGTCTTGGGACAGGGCGGACTGAAGCTTTCTTT. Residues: CASSLGTGRTEAFF.

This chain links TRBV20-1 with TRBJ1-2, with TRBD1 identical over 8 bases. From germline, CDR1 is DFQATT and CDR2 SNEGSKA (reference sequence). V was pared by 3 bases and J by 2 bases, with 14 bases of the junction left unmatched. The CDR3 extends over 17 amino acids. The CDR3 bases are TGCAGTGCTAGTCCCTCCTCGACAGGGGCGTTAAACTATGGCTACACCTTC. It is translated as CSASPSSTGALNYGYTF.

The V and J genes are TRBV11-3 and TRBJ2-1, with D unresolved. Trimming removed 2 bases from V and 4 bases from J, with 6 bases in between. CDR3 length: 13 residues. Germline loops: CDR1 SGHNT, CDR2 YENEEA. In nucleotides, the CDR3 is TGTGCCAGCAGCTTAAACTCATACAATGAGCAGTTCTTC. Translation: CASSLNSYNEQFF.

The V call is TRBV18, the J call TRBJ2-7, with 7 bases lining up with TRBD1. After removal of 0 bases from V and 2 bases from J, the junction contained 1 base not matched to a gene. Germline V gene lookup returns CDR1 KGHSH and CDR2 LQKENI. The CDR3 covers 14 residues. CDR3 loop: CASSPPTGPYEQYF. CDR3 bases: TGTGCCAGCTCACCACCGACAGGGCCCTACGAGCAGTACTTC.

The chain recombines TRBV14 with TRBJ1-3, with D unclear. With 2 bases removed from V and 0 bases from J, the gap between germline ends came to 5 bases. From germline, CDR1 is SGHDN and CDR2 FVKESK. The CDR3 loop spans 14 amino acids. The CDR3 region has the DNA TGTGCCAGCAGCCAACAACTCTCTGGAAACACCATATATTTT. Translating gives CASSQQLSGNTIYF.

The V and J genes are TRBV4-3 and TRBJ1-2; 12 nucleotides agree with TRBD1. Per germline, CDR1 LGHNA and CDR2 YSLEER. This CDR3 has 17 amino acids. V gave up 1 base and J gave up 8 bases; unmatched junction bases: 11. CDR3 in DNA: TGCGCCAGCAGCCAAGGTGGGACAGGGGGCCTGGTCTGGGGCTACACCTTC. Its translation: CASSQGGTGGLVWGYTF.

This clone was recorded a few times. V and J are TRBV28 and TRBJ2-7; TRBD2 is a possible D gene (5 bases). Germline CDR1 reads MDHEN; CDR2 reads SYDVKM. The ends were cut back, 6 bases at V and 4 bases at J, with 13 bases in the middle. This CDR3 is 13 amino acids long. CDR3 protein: CASSPGLEYEQYF. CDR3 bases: TGTGCCAGCAGCCCTGGACTGGAGTACGAGCAGTACTTC.

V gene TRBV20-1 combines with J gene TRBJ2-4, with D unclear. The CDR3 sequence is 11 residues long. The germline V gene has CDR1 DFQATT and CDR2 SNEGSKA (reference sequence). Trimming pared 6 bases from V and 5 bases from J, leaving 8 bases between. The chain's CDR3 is CSALAENIQYF. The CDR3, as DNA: TGCAGTGCCCTCGCGGAAAACATTCAGTACTTC.

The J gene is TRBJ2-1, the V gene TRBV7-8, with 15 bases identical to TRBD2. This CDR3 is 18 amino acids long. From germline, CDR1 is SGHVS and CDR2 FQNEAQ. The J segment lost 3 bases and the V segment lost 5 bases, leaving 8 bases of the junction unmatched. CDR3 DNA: TGTGCCAGCAGCCTAACGGGACTAGCGGGGGGACGCTACAATGAGCAGTTCTTC. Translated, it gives CASSLTGLAGGRYNEQFF.

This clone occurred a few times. The CDR3 nucleotides read TGTGCCAGTACTTGGGGGCGGAATCAGCCCCAGCATTTT. This sequence encodes CASTWGRNQPQHF. J is TRBJ1-5 and V is TRBV19, with D perhaps matching TRBD1 (6 bases). Trimming took off 7 bases at V and 4 bases at J, with 11 bases between the two ends. The CDR3 totals 13 residues. Germline V gene sequence: CDR1 LNHDA, CDR2 SQIVND (reference sequence).

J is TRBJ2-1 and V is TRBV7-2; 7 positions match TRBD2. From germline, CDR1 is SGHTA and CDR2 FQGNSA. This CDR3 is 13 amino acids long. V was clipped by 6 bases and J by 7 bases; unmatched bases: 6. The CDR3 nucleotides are TGTGCCAGCAGTGATAGACTAGCTAATGAGCAGTTCTTC. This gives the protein CASSDRLANEQFF. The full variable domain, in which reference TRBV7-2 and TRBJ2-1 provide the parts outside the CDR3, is GAGVSQSPSNKVTEKGKDVELRCDPISGHTALYWYRQSLGQGLEFLIYFQGNSAPDKSGLPSDRFSAERTGGSVSTLTIQRTQQEDSAVYLCASSDRLANEQFFGPGTRLTVL.

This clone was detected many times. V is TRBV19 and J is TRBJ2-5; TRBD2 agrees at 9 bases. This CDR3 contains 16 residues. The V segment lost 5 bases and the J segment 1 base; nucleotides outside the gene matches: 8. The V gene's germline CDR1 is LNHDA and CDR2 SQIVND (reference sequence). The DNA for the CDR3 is TGTGCCAGTAGTCCGTCTAGCGGGGCGCTCCAAGAGACCCAGTACTTC. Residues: CASSPSSGALQETQYF.

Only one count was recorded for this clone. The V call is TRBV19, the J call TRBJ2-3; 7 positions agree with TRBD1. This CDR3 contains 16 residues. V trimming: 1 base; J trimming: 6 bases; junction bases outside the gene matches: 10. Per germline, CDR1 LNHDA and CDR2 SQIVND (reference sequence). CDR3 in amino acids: CASSIVVTGRDDTQYF. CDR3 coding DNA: TGTGCCAGTAGTATAGTCGTGACAGGGAGAGACGATACGCAGTATTTT.

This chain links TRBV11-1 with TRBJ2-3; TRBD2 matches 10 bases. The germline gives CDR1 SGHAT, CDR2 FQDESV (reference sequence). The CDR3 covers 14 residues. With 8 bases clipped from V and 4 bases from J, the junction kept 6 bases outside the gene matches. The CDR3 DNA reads TGTGCCAGCTCCCTAGCGGGAGTTTCAGATACGCAGTATTTT. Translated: CASSLAGVSDTQYF.

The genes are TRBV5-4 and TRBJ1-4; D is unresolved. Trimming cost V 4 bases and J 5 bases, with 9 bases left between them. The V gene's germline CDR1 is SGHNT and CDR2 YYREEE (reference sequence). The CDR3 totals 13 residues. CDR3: CASSDGLNEKLFF. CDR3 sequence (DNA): TGTGCCAGCAGCGACGGACTAAATGAAAAACTGTTTTTT.

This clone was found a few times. CDR3 in amino acids: CASSYDRTKNTGELFF. The CDR3, as DNA: TGTGCCAGCAGTTACGACAGGACCAAGAACACCGGGGAGCTGTTTTTT. This sequence joins TRBV6-2 or TRBV6-3 and TRBJ2-2; D may be TRBD1 (6 bases). The CDR3 totals 16 residues. Germline V gives CDR1 MNHEY, CDR2 SVGEGT. V lost 2 bases and J lost 1, with 11 bases in between.

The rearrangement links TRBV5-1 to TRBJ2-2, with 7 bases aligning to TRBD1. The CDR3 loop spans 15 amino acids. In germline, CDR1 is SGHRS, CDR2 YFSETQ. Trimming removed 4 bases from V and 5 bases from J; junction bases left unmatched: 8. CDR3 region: CASSPGQRLTGELFF. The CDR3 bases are TGCGCCAGCAGCCCGGGACAGAGGTTAACCGGGGAGCTGTTTTTT.

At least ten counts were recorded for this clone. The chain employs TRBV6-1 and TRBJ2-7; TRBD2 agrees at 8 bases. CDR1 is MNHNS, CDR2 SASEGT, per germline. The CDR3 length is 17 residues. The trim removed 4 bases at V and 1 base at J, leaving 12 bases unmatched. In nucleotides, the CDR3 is TGTGCCAGCAGTGGGGCCCCTAGCGCGGGAGGTTCCTACGAGCAGTACTTC. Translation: CASSGAPSAGGSYEQYF.

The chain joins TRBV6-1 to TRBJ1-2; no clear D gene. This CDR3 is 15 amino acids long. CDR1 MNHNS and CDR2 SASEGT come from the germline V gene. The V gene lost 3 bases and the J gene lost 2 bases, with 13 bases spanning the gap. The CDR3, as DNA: TGTGCCAGCAGTGAGAAACTGGGCAGGAACTATGGCTACACCTTC. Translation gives CASSEKLGRNYGYTF.

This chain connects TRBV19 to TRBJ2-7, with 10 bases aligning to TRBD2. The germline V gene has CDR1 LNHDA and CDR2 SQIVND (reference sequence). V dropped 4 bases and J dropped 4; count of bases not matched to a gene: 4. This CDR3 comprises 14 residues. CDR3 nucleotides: TGTGCCAGTAGTACGTCTAGCGGGAGTTACGAGCAGTACTTC. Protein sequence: CASSTSSGSYEQYF.

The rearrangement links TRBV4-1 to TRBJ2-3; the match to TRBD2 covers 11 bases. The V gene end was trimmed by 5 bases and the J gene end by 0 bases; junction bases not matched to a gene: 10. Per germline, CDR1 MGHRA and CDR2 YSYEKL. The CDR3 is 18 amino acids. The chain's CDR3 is CASSSRIAGGMSTDTQYF. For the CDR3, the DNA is TGCGCCAGCAGCTCACGAATAGCGGGAGGGATGAGCACAGATACGCAGTATTTT.

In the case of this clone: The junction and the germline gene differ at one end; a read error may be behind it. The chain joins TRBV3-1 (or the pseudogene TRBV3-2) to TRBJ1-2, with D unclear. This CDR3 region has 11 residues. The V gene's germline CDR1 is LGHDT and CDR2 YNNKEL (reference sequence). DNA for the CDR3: TGTGCCAGCAGCCTCGCACATGTTTGCCGCTTC. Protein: CASSLAHVCRF.

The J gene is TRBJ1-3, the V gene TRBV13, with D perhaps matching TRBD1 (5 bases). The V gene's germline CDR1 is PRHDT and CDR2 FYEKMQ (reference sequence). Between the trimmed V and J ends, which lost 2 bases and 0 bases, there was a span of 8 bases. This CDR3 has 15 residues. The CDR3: CASSLRGVSGNTIYF. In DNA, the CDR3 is TGTGCCAGCAGCTTAAGGGGTGTCTCTGGAAACACCATATATTTT.